The 16 T cell receptor beta chains listed next were all sequenced from one sample in a study of OX40 agonist ivuxolimab in advanced cancers. TCRdb's table, derived via immunoSEQ multiplex PCR, lists solely in-frame clones and lacks some. The sample lists 70,000 to 95,000 clones, 88% occurring once. The input for sequencing was CD4+ or CD8+ T cells sorted from blood, taken in a trial of the OX40 agonist ivuxolimab. The receptors were gathered from an adult with an advanced solid tumor such as melanoma, head and neck, liver or kidney cancer.

The gene calls are TRBV6-1 and TRBJ2-4, with TRBD1 matching over 9 bases. V was clipped by 8 bases and J by 3 bases; unmatched bases: 8. The germline CDR1 and CDR2 sequences are MNHNS and SASEGT. The CDR3 is made up of 15 amino acids. For the CDR3, the DNA is TGTGCCAGCCTATGGACAGGGGCAGGCAAAAACATTCAGTACTTC. It is translated as CASLWTGAGKNIQYF.

The chain employs TRBV5-4 and TRBJ1-2; TRBD1 matches 7 bases. Per germline, CDR1 SGHNT and CDR2 YYREEE (reference sequence). The V segment lost 3 bases and the J segment 7 bases; nucleotides outside the gene matches: 12. The CDR3 contains 15 residues. CDR3 DNA: TGTGCCAGCAGCTCCCCAGACAGGGAACGCGGTGGCTACACCTTC. Amino acids: CASSSPDRERGGYTF.

The V gene is TRBV7-9, the J gene TRBJ1-2, with 8 bases identical to TRBD1. V trimming: 4 bases; J trimming: 3 bases; junction bases outside the gene matches: 7. CDR1 and CDR2 from the germline V gene are SEHNR and FQNEAQ (reference sequence). There are 15 residues in the CDR3. The CDR3 is CASSSSGTGDYGYTF. CDR3 nucleotide sequence: TGTGCCAGCAGCTCTAGTGGGACAGGTGACTATGGCTACACCTTC.

This clone was recorded a few times. The V call is TRBV7-9, the J call TRBJ2-3, with D possibly being TRBD1 or TRBD2 (5 bases each). The germline CDR1 and CDR2 sequences are SEHNR and FQNEAQ (reference sequence). The length of the CDR3 is 15 residues. V was shortened by 5 bases and J by 0 bases, with 12 bases between the two germline ends. CDR3 sequence reads: CASSADWGSTDTQYF. Here the CDR3 DNA reads TGTGCCAGCAGCGCCGACTGGGGGAGCACAGATACGCAGTATTTT.

The V call is TRBV19, the J call TRBJ2-1; TRBD2 aligns across 9 bases. The CDR3 has 16 residues. With 6 bases clipped from V and 7 bases from J, the junction kept 13 bases outside the gene matches. The germline gives CDR1 LNHDA, CDR2 SQIVND (reference sequence). As DNA, the CDR3 is TGTGCCAGTAGCCCGTACCGGGCGGGAGGGCCGAATGAGCAGTTCTTC. Translated: CASSPYRAGGPNEQFF.

J is TRBJ1-2 and V is TRBV6-1; the match to TRBD1 covers 7 bases. CDR1 MNHNS and CDR2 SASEGT come from the germline V gene. Trimming removed 6 bases from V and 4 bases from J; junction bases left unmatched: 5. CDR3 length equals 13 residues. The CDR3 is CASRGTATYGYTF. For the CDR3, the DNA is TGTGCCAGCAGGGGGACAGCTACCTATGGCTACACCTTC.

This rearrangement joins TRBV30 to TRBJ2-5, with D possibly TRBD2 on 5 matching bases. The CDR3 is 15 residues long. In germline, CDR1 is GTSNPN, CDR2 SVGIG (reference sequence). V shed 2 bases and J shed 4 bases, with 17 bases lying between them. The CDR3: CAWSSLFEGRETQYF. The CDR3 DNA is TGTGCCTGGAGTTCCCTGTTTGAGGGTAGAGAGACCCAGTACTTC. Full variable domain (missing parts from reference TRBV30 and TRBJ2-5): SQTIHQWPATLVQPVGSPLSLECTVEGTSNPNLYWYRQAAGRGLQLLFYSVGIGQISSEVPQNLSASRPQDRQFILSSKKLLLSDSGFYLCAWSSLFEGRETQYFGPGTRLLVL.

The V call is TRBV5-5, the J call TRBJ2-5; no clear D. V was pared by 5 bases and J by 2 bases, with 10 bases between. Germline CDR1 SGHKS, CDR2 YYEKEE (reference sequence). CDR3 length equals 13 residues. The CDR3 loop is CASSGALQETQYF. The CDR3 coding sequence is TGTGCCAGCAGTGGAGCTCTACAAGAGACCCAGTACTTC.

The CDR3 nucleotides read TGCGCCAGCAGCACCTTCGGACAGAGTGAAAAACTGTTTTTT. Its protein is CASSTFGQSEKLFF. This chain links TRBV5-1 with TRBJ1-4, with a possible D match to TRBD1 (6 bases). Trimming removed 4 bases at V and 7 bases at J, with 14 bases between. CDR3 length: 14 amino acids. Germline V gives CDR1 SGHRS, CDR2 YFSETQ.

The genes are TRBV5-1 and TRBJ2-1; D is possibly TRBD1 (5 bases). Per the germline V gene, CDR1 is SGHRS and CDR2 is YFSETQ. The CDR3 sequence is 16 residues long. Trimming took 0 bases from V and 8 from J, leaving 18 bases between them. CDR3 nucleotide sequence: TGCGCCAGCAGCTTGGAAAAGCTTCCAGGGATCGATGAGCAGTTCTTC. Translating gives CASSLEKLPGIDEQFF.

The chain combines TRBV9 with TRBJ2-2; possible D gene TRBD1, 5 bases. CDR1 is SGDLS and CDR2 is YYNGEE in the germline V gene. Trimming removed 0 bases at V and 5 bases at J, with 14 bases between. CDR3 length equals 16 residues. The CDR3 is CASSVGQGLTTGELFF. The CDR3 DNA reads as TGTGCCAGCAGCGTAGGTCAGGGTTTAACGACCGGGGAGCTGTTTTTT.

This clone was found once. The rearrangement joins TRBV4-1 to TRBJ2-3; 11 positions agree with TRBD1. Germline lookup yields CDR1 MGHRA and CDR2 YSYEKL. The V segment lost 4 bases and the J segment 4 bases; nucleotides outside the gene matches: 4. This CDR3 is built from 15 residues. CDR3 coding DNA: TGCGCCAGCAGCCGGACAGGGGGCAGCGCAGATACGCAGTATTTT. Amino acid sequence: CASSRTGGSADTQYF.

The chain has TRBV7-8 and TRBJ2-7; 14 bases agree with TRBD2. The V gene end was trimmed by 5 bases and the J gene end by 1 base; junction bases not matched to a gene: 7. Germline assignment: CDR1 SGHVS and CDR2 FQNEAQ. CDR3 length equals 17 residues. CDR3 nucleotide sequence: TGTGCCAGCAGCCGAGGGACTAGCGGGAGTCTGTCCTACGAGCAGTACTTC. Residues: CASSRGTSGSLSYEQYF. Full variable domain (missing parts from reference TRBV7-8 and TRBJ2-7): GAGVSQSPRYKVAKRGQDVALRCDPISGHVSLFWYQQALGQGPEFLTYFQNEAQLDKSGLPSDRFFAERPEGSVSTLKIQRTQQEDSAVYLCASSRGTSGSLSYEQYFGPGTRLTVT.

This clone was detected only a few times. The genes are TRBV11-1 and TRBJ2-5; 8 nucleotides align to TRBD2. The CDR3 has 13 residues. The V and J ends lost 5 bases and 4 bases, in that order; junction bases with no gene match: 3. Germline lookup yields CDR1 SGHAT and CDR2 FQDESV (reference sequence). The CDR3 DNA sequence: TGTGCCAGCAGCCCAGGGACTAGAGAGACCCAGTACTTC. This gives the protein CASSPGTRETQYF.

The chain recombines TRBV7-3 with TRBJ2-3, with TRBD2 matching 9 bases. The V and J ends lost 3 bases and 2 bases, in that order; junction bases with no gene match: 9. The CDR3 runs 17 residues. CDR1 is SGHTA and CDR2 is FQGTGA in the germline V gene. The CDR3 here is CASSLGRLADFTDTQYF. CDR3 nucleotide sequence: TGTGCCAGCAGCTTGGGTCGACTAGCGGATTTCACAGATACGCAGTATTTT.

This sequence joins TRBV6-5 and TRBJ2-1, with 8 bases that match TRBD2. Trimming at V came to 3 bases and at J to 3 bases, leaving 7 bases not matched to a gene. Germline CDR1 is MNHEY and CDR2 is SVGAGI. The CDR3 is 16 amino acids. The CDR3 DNA reads as TGTGCCAGCAGTTATTATGCGACTAGCGACTACAATGAGCAGTTCTTC. It encodes CASSYYATSDYNEQFF.